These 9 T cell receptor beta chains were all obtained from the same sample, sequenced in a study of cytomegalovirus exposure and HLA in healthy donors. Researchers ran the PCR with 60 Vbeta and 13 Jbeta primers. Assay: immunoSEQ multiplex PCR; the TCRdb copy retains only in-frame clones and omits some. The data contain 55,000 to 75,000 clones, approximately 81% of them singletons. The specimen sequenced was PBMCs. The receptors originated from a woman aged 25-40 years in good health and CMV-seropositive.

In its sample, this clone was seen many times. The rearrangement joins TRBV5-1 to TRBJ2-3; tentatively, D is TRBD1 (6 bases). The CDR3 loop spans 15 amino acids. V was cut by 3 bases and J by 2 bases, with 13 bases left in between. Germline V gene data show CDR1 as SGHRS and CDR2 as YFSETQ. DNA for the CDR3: TGCGCCAGCAGCTATGGACAGCCTAACACAGATACGCAGTATTTT. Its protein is CASSYGQPNTDTQYF.

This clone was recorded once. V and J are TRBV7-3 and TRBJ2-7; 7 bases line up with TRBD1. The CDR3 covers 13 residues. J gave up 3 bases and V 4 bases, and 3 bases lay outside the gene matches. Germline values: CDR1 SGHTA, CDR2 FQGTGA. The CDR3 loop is CASSWDRNYEQYF. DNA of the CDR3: TGTGCCAGCAGCTGGGACAGAAACTACGAGCAGTACTTC.

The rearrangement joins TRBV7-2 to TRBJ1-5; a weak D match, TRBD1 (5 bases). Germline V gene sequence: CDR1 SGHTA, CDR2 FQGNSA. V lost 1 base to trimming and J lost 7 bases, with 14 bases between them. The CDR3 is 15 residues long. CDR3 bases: TGTGCCAGCAGCTTAGGGGGGGGTTTTACGCAGCCCCAGCATTTT. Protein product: CASSLGGGFTQPQHF.

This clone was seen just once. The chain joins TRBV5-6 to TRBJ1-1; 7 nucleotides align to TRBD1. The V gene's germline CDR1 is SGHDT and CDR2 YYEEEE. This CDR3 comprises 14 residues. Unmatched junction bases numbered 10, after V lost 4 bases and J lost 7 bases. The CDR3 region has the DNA TGTGCCAGCAGCACGCCGACAGGGCACCGTGAAGCTTTCTTT. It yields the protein CASSTPTGHREAFF.

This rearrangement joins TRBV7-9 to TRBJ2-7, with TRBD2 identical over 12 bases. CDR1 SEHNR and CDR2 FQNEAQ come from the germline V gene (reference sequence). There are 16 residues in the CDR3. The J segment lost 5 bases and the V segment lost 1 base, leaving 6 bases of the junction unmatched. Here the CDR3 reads CASSLDRRLAGDEQYF. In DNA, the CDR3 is TGTGCCAGCAGCTTAGACAGAAGACTAGCGGGAGACGAGCAGTACTTC.

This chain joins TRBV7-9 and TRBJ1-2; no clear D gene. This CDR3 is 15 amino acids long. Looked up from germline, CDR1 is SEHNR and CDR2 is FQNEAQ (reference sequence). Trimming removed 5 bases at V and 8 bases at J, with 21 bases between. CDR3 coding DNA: TGTGCCAGCAGCCCCCCCTGGATAGATTCAGGCGGCTACACCTTC. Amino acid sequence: CASSPPWIDSGGYTF.

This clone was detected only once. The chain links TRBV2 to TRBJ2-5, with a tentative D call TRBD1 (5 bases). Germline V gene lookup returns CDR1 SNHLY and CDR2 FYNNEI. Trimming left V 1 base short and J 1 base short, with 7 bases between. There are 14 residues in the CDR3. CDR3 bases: TGTGCCAGCAGTGAAGGGACATTCCAAGAGACCCAGTACTTC. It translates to CASSEGTFQETQYF. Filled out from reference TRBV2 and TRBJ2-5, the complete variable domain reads EPEVTQTPSHQVTQMGQEVILRCVPISNHLYFYWYRQILGQKVEFLVSFYNNEISEKSEIFDDQFSVERPDGSNFTLKIRSTKLEDSAMYFCASSEGTFQETQYFGPGTRLLVL.

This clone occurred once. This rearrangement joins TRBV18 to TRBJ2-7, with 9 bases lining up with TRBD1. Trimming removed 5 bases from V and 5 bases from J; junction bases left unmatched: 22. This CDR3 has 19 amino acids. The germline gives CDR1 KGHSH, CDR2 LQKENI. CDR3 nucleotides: TGTGCCAGCTCATTTAGAACCGGGACAGGGATCCTCGCTTTCCACGAGCAGTACTTC. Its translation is CASSFRTGTGILAFHEQYF.

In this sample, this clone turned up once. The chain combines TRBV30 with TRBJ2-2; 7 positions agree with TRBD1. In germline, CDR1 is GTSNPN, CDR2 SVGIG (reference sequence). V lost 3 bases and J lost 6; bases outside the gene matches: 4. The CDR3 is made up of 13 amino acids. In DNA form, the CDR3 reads TGTGCCTGGAGGAGACAGGGATCCGGGGAGCTGTTTTTT. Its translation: CAWRRQGSGELFF.